These 21 T cell receptor beta chains were all obtained from the same sample, sequenced in a study of blood T cell repertoires in COVID-19. Profiling relied on immunoSEQ multiplex PCR, and the TCRdb table lists in-frame clones only, not all of them. This table holds around 130,000 clones, roughly 86% found once. Sequences were obtained from peripheral blood. These receptors originate from a human donor in a cohort sampled during active COVID-19.

V gene TRBV5-1 combines with J gene TRBJ1-5, with TRBD1 matching over 7 bases. V lost 4 bases and J lost 5; bases outside the gene matches: 6. Per the germline V gene, CDR1 is SGHRS and CDR2 is YFSETQ. The CDR3 is 14 residues long. This CDR3 reads CASSGRDSDQPQHF. The CDR3 bases are TGCGCCAGCAGCGGCCGGGACAGTGATCAGCCCCAGCATTTT.

This rearrangement joins TRBV24-1 to TRBJ1-5; D possibly corresponds to TRBD1 (5 bases). The CDR3 sequence is 15 residues long. V gave up 9 bases and J gave up 5 bases, with 19 bases separating them. CDR1 is KGHDR, CDR2 SFDVKD, per germline. This chain's CDR3 is CATVGGWVGDQPQHF. The DNA of the CDR3 is TGTGCCACCGTCGGGGGGTGGGTAGGGGATCAGCCCCAGCATTTT.

The chain has TRBV15 and TRBJ2-5; D not certain. This CDR3 has 13 amino acids. Trimming took 1 base from V and 5 from J, leaving 8 bases between them. Germline V gene data show CDR1 as LNHNV and CDR2 as YYDKDF (reference sequence). CDR3 region: CATSRGAAETQYF. For the CDR3, the DNA is TGTGCCACCAGCAGAGGGGCCGCCGAGACCCAGTACTTC.

The chain has TRBV3-1 (or the pseudogene TRBV3-2) and TRBJ2-5, with 7 bases lining up with TRBD1. Germline V gene sequence: CDR1 LGHDT, CDR2 YNNKEL (reference sequence). This CDR3 has 14 amino acids. After removal of 2 bases from V and 1 base from J, the junction contained 1 base not matched to a gene. The CDR3 coding sequence is TGTGCCAGCAGCCAAAACAGGGGCCAAGAGACCCAGTACTTC. It translates to CASSQNRGQETQYF.

Concerning this clone: The same CDR3 also results from other DNA sequences found in this sample. This rearrangement joins TRBV12-3 or TRBV12-4 to TRBJ2-3, with TRBD2 as a possible D gene (6 bases). V was shortened by 3 bases and J by 5 bases, with 9 bases between the two germline ends. The CDR3 has 13 amino acids. The CDR3 loop reads CASSLAGGDTQYF. The CDR3 DNA follows: TGTGCCAGCAGTTTGGCCGGGGGAGATACGCAGTATTTT.

V gene TRBV16 combines with J gene TRBJ1-2, with 7 bases matching TRBD1. This CDR3 is built from 14 residues. Germline lookup yields CDR1 KGHSY and CDR2 FQNENV. Trimming cost V 1 base and J 3 bases; bases outside gene matches: 2. CDR3 loop: CASSQFQGDYGYTF. For the CDR3, the DNA is TGTGCCAGCAGCCAATTTCAGGGGGACTATGGCTACACCTTC.

V is TRBV2 and J is TRBJ1-4; TRBD1 matches 9 bases. CDR3 size: 14 residues. V gave up 4 bases and J gave up 6 bases; unmatched junction bases: 3. Germline-derived CDR1 and CDR2 are SNHLY and FYNNEI. This chain's CDR3 is CASSGGQGDEKLFF. The CDR3 DNA is TGTGCCAGCAGTGGGGGACAGGGCGATGAAAAACTGTTTTTT. Using reference TRBV2 and TRBJ1-4 for the parts outside the CDR3, the full variable domain is EPEVTQTPSHQVTQMGQEVILRCVPISNHLYFYWYRQILGQKVEFLVSFYNNEISEKSEIFDDQFSVERPDGSNFTLKIRSTKLEDSAMYFCASSGGQGDEKLFFGSGTQLSVL.

The CDR3 coding sequence is TGTGCCAGCAGTGACTCAAAAGGTTACAGGGTTGGAAACACCATATATTTT. It translates to CASSDSKGYRVGNTIYF. V is TRBV6-4 and J is TRBJ1-3, with D possibly matching TRBD1 (6 bases). The CDR3 has 17 residues. Between the trimmed V and J ends, which lost 0 bases and 3 bases, there was a span of 15 bases. Germline values: CDR1 MRHNA, CDR2 SNTAGT.

This clone was seen ten or more times. CDR3 protein: CASSLWETGGEDTEAFF. DNA of the CDR3: TGTGCCAGCAGTTTATGGGAGACAGGTGGCGAGGACACTGAAGCTTTCTTT. The rearrangement joins TRBV28 to TRBJ1-1; weak D call: TRBD1 (6 bases). Trimming shortened V by 0 bases and J by 3 bases, and 17 bases separated the two germline ends. The CDR3 covers 17 residues. Per the germline V gene, CDR1 is MDHEN and CDR2 is SYDVKM.

This chain links TRBV6-5 with TRBJ2-7; tentatively, D is TRBD1 (6 bases). The CDR3 totals 13 residues. V was shortened by 5 bases and J by 0 bases, with 8 bases between the two germline ends. In germline, CDR1 is MNHEY, CDR2 SVGAGI. CDR3 sequence reads: CASSTQGSYEQYF. CDR3 nucleotide sequence: TGTGCCAGCAGTACACAGGGCTCCTACGAGCAGTACTTC.

This clone has more than one count but fewer than ten. The genes are TRBV4-2 and TRBJ2-2; 10 bases match TRBD2. Germline V gives CDR1 LGHNA, CDR2 YNFKEQ. The length of the CDR3 is 16 residues. The V and J ends lost 1 base and 7 bases, in that order; junction bases with no gene match: 6. DNA of the CDR3: TGTGCCAGCAGCCAAGCGAGCGGGGGGGCTGGCGGGGAGCTGTTTTTT. Amino acids: CASSQASGGAGGELFF.

V gene TRBV2 combines with J gene TRBJ1-6, with D unclear. The CDR3 loop spans 14 amino acids. V gave up 4 bases and J gave up 9 bases, with 13 bases separating them. The germline gives CDR1 SNHLY, CDR2 FYNNEI. The CDR3 loop reads CASSGGATGSPLHF. As DNA, the CDR3 is TGTGCCAGCAGTGGGGGAGCCACTGGTTCACCCCTCCACTTT.

The chain combines TRBV7-8 with TRBJ2-5; tentative D call: TRBD2 (7 bases). The CDR3 loop spans 16 amino acids. V lost 1 base and J lost 5, with 17 bases in between. Looked up from germline, CDR1 is SGHVS and CDR2 is FQNEAQ. The CDR3: CASSLEIRGAEETQYF. The CDR3 DNA is TGTGCCAGCAGCTTAGAGATACGGGGGGCGGAGGAGACCCAGTACTTC. Looking up the rest from reference TRBV7-8 and TRBJ2-5 gives the full variable domain: GAGVSQSPRYKVAKRGQDVALRCDPISGHVSLFWYQQALGQGPEFLTYFQNEAQLDKSGLPSDRFFAERPEGSVSTLKIQRTQQEDSAVYLCASSLEIRGAEETQYFGPGTRLLVL.

The rearrangement links TRBV10-3 to TRBJ1-5, with 10 bases that match TRBD1. Germline V gene lookup returns CDR1 ENHRY and CDR2 SYGVKD. CDR3 length: 15 amino acids. V lost 6 bases and J lost 6; bases outside the gene matches: 8. The CDR3 DNA sequence: TGTGCCATCAGCCGGGACAGGGGTTACACTCAGCCCCAGCATTTT. Protein product: CAISRDRGYTQPQHF.

This clone was observed a handful of times. The same CDR3 can be traced to other DNA sequences in this sample. The V and J genes are TRBV10-3 and TRBJ2-1; TRBD2 agrees at 8 bases. V lost 0 bases, J lost 4 bases, and 2 bases stayed unmatched. The CDR3 loop spans 15 amino acids. CDR1 is ENHRY, CDR2 SYGVKD, per germline. Here the CDR3 DNA reads TGTGCCATCAGTGAGTCACGGGGGGGATACAATGAGCAGTTCTTC. The encoded protein is CAISESRGGYNEQFF.

The rearrangement uses TRBV21-1 and TRBJ2-3; the DNA was not compared with TRBD2, the D call given in the table. TRBV21-1 represents a pseudogene. The CDR3 totals 20 residues. CDR3 bases: TGTGCCAGCAGCTCTAGACCGGGACTAAAAAGTTCGGTACTCACAGATACGCAGTATTTT. As protein: CASSSRPGLKSSVLTDTQYF.

This clone was counted between two and nine times. This chain uses TRBV27 with TRBJ2-7; 13 bases map to TRBD2. V lost 5 bases and J lost 6; bases outside the gene matches: 10. This CDR3 spans 16 amino acids. Germline V gene data show CDR1 as MNHEY and CDR2 as SMNVEV (reference sequence). The CDR3: CASSPLLAGGPSEQYF. CDR3 nucleotide sequence: TGTGCCAGCAGTCCCCTACTAGCGGGGGGGCCGAGCGAGCAGTACTTC.

The chain is built from TRBV5-1 and TRBJ1-6; D unclear. Trimming pared 5 bases from V and 5 bases from J, leaving 17 bases between. Germline V gives CDR1 SGHRS, CDR2 YFSETQ. The CDR3 contains 16 residues. The CDR3 sequence is CASSRGIQTNNSPLHF. For the CDR3, the DNA is TGCGCCAGCAGTCGCGGGATACAGACTAATAATTCACCCCTCCACTTT.

This clone was picked up a small number of times. This chain uses TRBV3-1 (or the pseudogene TRBV3-2) with TRBJ1-3; D ambiguous. Looked up from germline, CDR1 is LGHDT and CDR2 is YNNKEL (reference sequence). V was pared by 1 base and J by 3 bases, with 10 bases between. The CDR3 has 15 residues. CDR3 DNA sequence: TGTGCCAGCAGCCAAGCCGGGGTTGGTGGAAACACCATATATTTT. It is translated as CASSQAGVGGNTIYF.

The V and J genes are TRBV15 and TRBJ1-3; TRBD1 matches 7 bases. Germline CDR1 reads LNHNV; CDR2 reads YYDKDF (reference sequence). With 0 bases clipped from V and 0 bases from J, the junction kept 5 bases outside the gene matches. CDR3 length: 17 amino acids. CDR3 residues: CATSRDLQGSSGNTIYF. DNA for the CDR3: TGTGCCACCAGCAGAGACCTACAGGGGAGCTCTGGAAACACCATATATTTT.

The J gene is TRBJ2-5, the V gene TRBV7-8; 11 bases map to TRBD2. Germline V lookup: CDR1 SGHVS, CDR2 FQNEAQ. The V segment lost 1 base and the J segment 5 bases; nucleotides outside the gene matches: 9. The CDR3 sequence is 17 residues long. The CDR3 DNA is TGTGCCAGCAGCTTAGTGGTTAGCGGGGGGGCCCAGGAGACCCAGTACTTC. Its protein product is CASSLVVSGGAQETQYF.